One and the same sample provided the 15 T cell receptor beta chains below, sequenced in a study of cytomegalovirus exposure and HLA in healthy donors. The PCR used 60 Vbeta and 13 Jbeta primers. TCRdb keeps only in-frame clones here, not all; method: immunoSEQ multiplex PCR. The table records around 100,000 clones, 60% to 80% of them present only once. The sequenced sample was PBMCs. Receptor source: a woman aged 25 to 39 in good health and CMV-seropositive.

Only a few counts were recorded for this clone. The gene calls are TRBV6-6 and TRBJ2-1; 10 positions agree with TRBD2. The CDR3 covers 15 residues. Germline values: CDR1 MNHNY, CDR2 SVGAGI (reference sequence). The J segment lost 4 bases and the V segment lost 5 bases, leaving 5 bases of the junction unmatched. The CDR3 reads CASSATSGEYNEQFF. The CDR3 region has the DNA TGTGCCAGCAGTGCCACTAGCGGGGAATACAATGAGCAGTTCTTC.

J is TRBJ2-2 and V is TRBV18; the D gene is possibly TRBD1 (5 bases). V lost 3 bases and J 2 bases, leaving 10 bases between the germline ends. Looked up from germline, CDR1 is KGHSH and CDR2 is LQKENI. This CDR3 region has 15 residues. CDR3 in amino acids: CASSPVDSNTGELFF. CDR3 sequence (DNA): TGTGCCAGCTCACCCGTAGACAGTAACACCGGGGAGCTGTTTTTT.

On this clone itself: A read error may account for a junction end that differs from germline. The V gene is TRBV10-3, the J gene TRBJ1-1, with D perhaps matching TRBD1 (5 bases). Germline CDR1 and CDR2: ENHRY and SYGVKD. This CDR3 contains 14 residues. This chain's CDR3 is CAISPGGLGTGAFF. The DNA for the CDR3 is TGTGCCATCAGCCCCGGGGGGTTGGGCACTGGAGCTTTCTTT.

This clone appeared a few times. This rearrangement joins TRBV5-4 to TRBJ1-4; 9 nucleotides match TRBD1. The CDR3 consists of 14 residues. The germline gives CDR1 SGHNT, CDR2 YYREEE (reference sequence). V was clipped by 4 bases and J by 5 bases; unmatched bases: 3. CDR3 in DNA: TGTGCCAGCAGCCAGGACAGGGGCAATGAAAAACTGTTTTTT. This encodes CASSQDRGNEKLFF.

This clone was recorded a few times. The rearrangement links TRBV7-9 to TRBJ2-2, with 7 nucleotides matching TRBD1. Germline CDR1 and CDR2: SEHNR and FQNEAQ (reference sequence). The CDR3 contains 15 residues. The ends lost 2 bases at V and 4 bases at J; junction bases unmatched: 4. CDR3 protein: CASSLLQGTTGELFF. CDR3 in DNA: TGTGCCAGCAGCTTACTACAGGGGACCACCGGGGAGCTGTTTTTT.

The chain is built from TRBV4-1 and TRBJ2-3, with a weak D call TRBD1 (5 bases). CDR3 length: 18 amino acids. Trimming cost V 1 base and J 3 bases, with 20 bases left between them. Germline CDR1 is MGHRA and CDR2 is YSYEKL. CDR3 protein: CASSQASSAGSSTDTQYF. CDR3 nucleotide sequence: TGCGCCAGCAGCCAAGCCTCGTCGGCAGGGTCATCAACAGATACGCAGTATTTT.

The chain employs TRBV13 and TRBJ1-1; a weak D match, TRBD1 (5 bases). CDR1 and CDR2 from the germline V gene are PRHDT and FYEKMQ (reference sequence). V was trimmed by 5 bases and J by 1 base, leaving 8 bases between them. This CDR3 has 13 residues. CDR3 in DNA: TGTGCCAGCAGCCCCACAGGGAACACTGAAGCTTTCTTT. As protein: CASSPTGNTEAFF. Together with reference TRBV13 and TRBJ1-1, the CDR3 gives the full variable domain: AAGVIQSPRHLIKEKRETATLKCYPIPRHDTVYWYQQGPGQDPQFLISFYEKMQSDKGSIPDRFSAQQFSDYHSELNMSSLELGDSALYFCASSPTGNTEAFFGQGTRLTVV.

This clone appeared a single time. CDR3 in DNA: TGCAGTGCGCCGACAGGGGGTGGCTACACCTTC. Its translation: CSAPTGGGYTF. The chain recombines TRBV20-1 with TRBJ1-2, with 9 positions matching TRBD1. Germline V gene lookup returns CDR1 DFQATT and CDR2 SNEGSKA (reference sequence). The V and J ends lost 6 bases and 7 bases, in that order; junction bases with no gene match: 3. The CDR3 runs 11 residues.

The CDR3 region is CASSHKRSSGNTIYF. CDR3 sequence (DNA): TGTGCCAGCAGCCACAAACGGAGCTCTGGAAACACCATATATTTT. The chain combines TRBV14 with TRBJ1-3; unclear D gene. This CDR3 has 15 residues. V was trimmed by 3 bases and J by 0 bases, leaving 9 bases between them. Germline V lookup: CDR1 SGHDN, CDR2 FVKESK.

The CDR3, as DNA: TGTGCCAGCAGCCTCACAGGGAACACTGAAGCTTTCTTT. Translating it yields CASSLTGNTEAFF. The genes are TRBV7-9 and TRBJ1-1; D perhaps matches TRBD1 (5 bases). V lost 5 bases and J lost 1, with 8 bases in between. The CDR3 has 13 amino acids. Germline lookup yields CDR1 SEHNR and CDR2 FQNEAQ (reference sequence).

This sequence joins TRBV23-1 and TRBJ2-2, with TRBD2 as a possible D gene (5 bases). Being an ORF, TRBV23-1 has a function that is uncertain. The CDR3 runs 13 residues. The V end was cut by 10 bases, the J end by 6 bases, with 15 bases between. The CDR3 DNA sequence: TGCGCCACCCCTAGCTGCGGGCCCGGGGAGCTGTTTTTT. Translation: CATPSCGPGELFF.

The rearrangement joins TRBV7-9 to TRBJ2-5; tentatively, D is TRBD2 (5 bases). Trimming took 3 bases from V and 3 from J, leaving 5 bases between them. The CDR3 is 12 residues long. Looked up from germline, CDR1 is SEHNR and CDR2 is FQNEAQ (reference sequence). This CDR3 is CASSFGEETQYF. The CDR3 DNA sequence: TGTGCCAGCAGCTTCGGGGAAGAGACCCAGTACTTC.

The V call is TRBV2, the J call TRBJ1-4, with TRBD1 matching over 7 bases. CDR3 size: 14 residues. The junction had 4 bases not matched to a gene; V was cut back by 5 bases and J by 4 bases. CDR1 and CDR2 from the germline V gene are SNHLY and FYNNEI. CDR3 coding DNA: TGTGCCAGCAGTAGGGACAGCAATAATGAAAAACTGTTTTTT. Its translation: CASSRDSNNEKLFF.

CDR3 sequence: CASSPGTGLVNQPQHF. The CDR3 nucleotides are TGTGCCAGTAGTCCCGGGACAGGGTTAGTCAATCAGCCCCAGCATTTT. The V gene is TRBV19, the J gene TRBJ1-5, with TRBD1 matching over 9 bases. The CDR3 contains 16 residues. V shed 5 bases, J shed 3 bases, and the junction held 8 bases outside the gene matches. CDR1 is LNHDA and CDR2 is SQIVND in the germline V gene (reference sequence).

V gene TRBV11-3 combines with J gene TRBJ1-1; D not certain. Germline loops: CDR1 SGHNT, CDR2 YENEEA. Trimming shortened V by 5 bases and J by 1 base, and 20 bases separated the two germline ends. There are 17 residues in the CDR3. CDR3 DNA: TGTGCCAGCAGCCTTAGTTGGGGAGTGGGTCAGAACACTGAAGCTTTCTTT. This encodes CASSLSWGVGQNTEAFF.